The 15 T cell receptor beta chains given below trace back to one sample, sequenced in a study of T cells after yellow fever vaccination. TCRdb passed the 5' RACE reads through MiXCR, listing each CDR3 protein once. This sample has 50,000 or so distinct CDR3 sequences, with around 6.5% found just once. The specimen comprised CD8+ T cells sorted from PBMCs, sampled on the day of the first yellow fever vaccination. These receptors originate from a young man who received the YFV17D yellow fever vaccine.

This clonotype was recorded many times. This sequence joins TRBV7-9 and TRBJ1-1, with no clear D. The length of the CDR3 is 16 residues. Germline CDR1 SEHNR, CDR2 FQNEAQ (reference sequence). V was cut by 1 base and J by 0 bases, with 12 bases left in between. CDR3 DNA sequence: TGTGCCAGCAGCTTAGTCGGCAGAATCGTGAACACTGAAGCTTTCTTT. This translates into CASSLVGRIVNTEAFF.

This sequence joins TRBV5-1 and TRBJ2-2; D ambiguous. Trimming left V 2 bases short and J 2 bases short, with 13 bases between. CDR1 and CDR2 (germline): SGHRS, YFSETQ. CDR3 size: 16 residues. The CDR3 spells CASSFRTDVNTGELFF. CDR3 DNA: TGCGCCAGCAGCTTTCGGACCGACGTCAACACCGGGGAGCTGTTTTTT.

The J gene is TRBJ1-2, the V gene TRBV10-3; 8 bases are shared with TRBD1. The germline V gene encodes CDR1 ENHRY and CDR2 SYGVKD. V shed 0 bases, J shed 8 bases, and the junction held 17 bases outside the gene matches. The CDR3 length is 18 residues. This CDR3 reads CAISESGGYVTGERGYTF. The CDR3 bases are TGTGCCATCAGTGAGTCGGGGGGATATGTGACAGGGGAGAGAGGCTACACCTTC.

The J gene is TRBJ2-3, the V gene TRBV12-3 or TRBV12-4, with TRBD2 identical over 12 bases. CDR3 length: 18 amino acids. V trimming: 5 bases; J trimming: 0 bases; junction bases outside the gene matches: 9. CDR3 DNA sequence: TGTGCCAGCAGTAGTCCTAGCGGGGGGGCCGGAAGCACAGATACGCAGTATTTT. It is translated as CASSSPSGGAGSTDTQYF.

The chain employs TRBV5-4 and TRBJ2-2; D uncertain. The V gene lost 3 bases and the J gene lost 6 bases, with 12 bases spanning the gap. The CDR3 covers 14 residues. Germline values: CDR1 SGHNT, CDR2 YYREEE (reference sequence). CDR3 nucleotide sequence: TGTGCCAGCAGCTCTGGGGTCAGCGCCGGGGAGCTGTTTTTT. Translation: CASSSGVSAGELFF.

This clonotype was counted many times. This chain's CDR3 is CASSAGLADTGELFF. The CDR3 nucleotides read TGTGCCAGCAGCGCCGGACTAGCGGACACCGGGGAGCTGTTTTTT. The chain combines TRBV7-3 with TRBJ2-2; the match to TRBD2 covers 10 bases. From germline, CDR1 is SGHTA and CDR2 FQGTGA. Trimming cost V 5 bases and J 3 bases; bases outside gene matches: 3. The CDR3 covers 15 residues.

V gene TRBV13 combines with J gene TRBJ2-7; D gene ambiguous. Looked up from germline, CDR1 is PRHDT and CDR2 is FYEKMQ (reference sequence). This CDR3 spans 13 amino acids. Between the trimmed V and J ends, which lost 0 bases and 5 bases, there was a span of 8 bases. The CDR3 DNA reads as TGTGCCAGCAGCTTAGGTCAAAGAAACGAGCAGTACTTC. This translates into CASSLGQRNEQYF.

This clonotype was found many times. Being one base from a much bigger clone, this may be a read error. This chain connects TRBV7-9 to TRBJ2-4, with TRBD2 identical over 7 bases. The CDR3 extends over 15 amino acids. CDR1 SEHNR and CDR2 FQNEAQ come from the germline V gene (reference sequence). The V gene end was trimmed by 1 base and the J gene end by 4 bases; junction bases not matched to a gene: 4. CDR3 nucleotides: TGTGCCAGCAGCTTAGTGCAGCGGGAAAAAAACATTCAGTACTTC. This translates into CASSLVQREKNIQYF.

Many counts were recorded for this clonotype. The chain carries TRBV5-4 and TRBJ2-5, with D possibly being TRBD2 (6 bases). This CDR3 comprises 14 residues. The germline gives CDR1 SGHNT, CDR2 YYREEE (reference sequence). Trimming cost V 4 bases and J 2 bases, with 12 bases left between them. The CDR3 region has the DNA TGTGCCAGCAGCCCCTTGGGGGGACAAGAGACCCAGTACTTC. Protein product: CASSPLGGQETQYF. Drawing the rest from reference TRBV5-4 and TRBJ2-5, the complete variable domain is ETGVTQSPTHLIKTRGQQVTLRCSSQSGHNTVSWYQQALGQGPQFIFQYYREEENGRGNFPPRFSGLQFPNYSSELNVNALELDDSALYLCASSPLGGQETQYFGPGTRLLVL.

This clonotype was seen ten or more times. This chain joins TRBV23-1 and TRBJ2-1, with TRBD2 matching over 16 bases. TRBV23-1 carries the ORF label, with uncertain function. V shed 1 base, J shed 6 bases, and the junction held 6 bases outside the gene matches. The CDR3 extends over 18 amino acids. The CDR3 sequence: CASSQYPGTSGGANEQFF. For the CDR3, the DNA is TGCGCCAGCAGTCAATATCCCGGGACTAGCGGGGGGGCCAATGAGCAGTTCTTC.

The genes are TRBV12-3 or TRBV12-4 and TRBJ1-5, with 9 nucleotides matching TRBD1. The ends lost 6 bases at V and 2 bases at J; junction bases unmatched: 5. This CDR3 region has 15 residues. DNA of the CDR3: TGTGCCAGCAGACCTACAGGGGGCGGCAATCAGCCCCAGCATTTT. Translating gives CASRPTGGGNQPQHF.

This clonotype occurred many times. The chain is built from TRBV7-8 and TRBJ2-1; possible D gene TRBD2, 5 bases. Germline CDR1 and CDR2: SGHVS and FQNEAQ. V gave up 5 bases and J gave up 1 base, with 9 bases separating them. CDR3 size: 14 residues. This CDR3 is CASSQGGSYNEQFF. CDR3 coding DNA: TGTGCCAGCAGCCAAGGAGGTTCCTACAATGAGCAGTTCTTC.

The CDR3 protein is CASSWSGTDTQYF. DNA of the CDR3: TGTGCCAGCAGTTGGTCAGGCACAGATACGCAGTATTTT. The rearrangement uses TRBV27 and TRBJ2-3; D call uncertain. V lost 4 bases, J lost 1 base, and 6 bases lay in between. Germline V gene sequence: CDR1 MNHEY, CDR2 SMNVEV (reference sequence). The length of the CDR3 is 13 residues.

This clonotype occurred many times. This rearrangement joins TRBV19 to TRBJ2-1; D ambiguous. The CDR3 runs 12 residues. Trimming left V 2 bases short and J 7 bases short, with 6 bases between. The germline V gene has CDR1 LNHDA and CDR2 SQIVND (reference sequence). The CDR3 is CASSIRVNEQFF. CDR3 sequence (DNA): TGTGCCAGTAGTATACGGGTAAATGAGCAGTTCTTC.

This clonotype was seen a few times. This rearrangement joins TRBV24-1 to TRBJ2-1; perhaps TRBD2 as D (7 bases). CDR1 KGHDR and CDR2 SFDVKD come from the germline V gene. V was shortened by 1 base and J by 4 bases, with 13 bases between the two germline ends. This CDR3 has 16 residues. CDR3 DNA: TGTGCCACCAGTGATTTTTCGGGGGGCTTTTACAATGAGCAGTTCTTC. It yields the protein CATSDFSGGFYNEQFF.